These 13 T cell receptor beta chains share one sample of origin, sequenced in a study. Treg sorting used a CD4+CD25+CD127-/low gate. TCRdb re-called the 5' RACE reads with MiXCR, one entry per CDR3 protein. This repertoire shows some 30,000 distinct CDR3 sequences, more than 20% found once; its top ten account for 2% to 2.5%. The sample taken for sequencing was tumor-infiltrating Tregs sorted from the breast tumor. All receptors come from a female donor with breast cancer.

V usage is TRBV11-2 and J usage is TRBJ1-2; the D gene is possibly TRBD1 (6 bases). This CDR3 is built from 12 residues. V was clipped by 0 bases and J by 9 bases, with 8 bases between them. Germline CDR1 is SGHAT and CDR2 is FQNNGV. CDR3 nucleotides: TGTGCCAGCAGCTTAGATGGGGGCAGCTACACCTTC. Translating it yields CASSLDGGSYTF.

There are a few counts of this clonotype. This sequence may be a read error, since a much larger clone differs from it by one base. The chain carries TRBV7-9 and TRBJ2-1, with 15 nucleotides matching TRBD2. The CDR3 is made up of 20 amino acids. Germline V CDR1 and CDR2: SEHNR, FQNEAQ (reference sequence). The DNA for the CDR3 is TGTGCCAGCGGCTTAGCCAGGACTAGCGGGAGGGCCGAAGGGAGGAATGAGCAGTTCTTC. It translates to CASGLARTSGRAEGRNEQFF.

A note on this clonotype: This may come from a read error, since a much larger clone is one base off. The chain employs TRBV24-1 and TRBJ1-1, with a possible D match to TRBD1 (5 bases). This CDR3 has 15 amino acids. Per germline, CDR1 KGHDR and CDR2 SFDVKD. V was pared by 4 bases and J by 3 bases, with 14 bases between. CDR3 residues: CATSDQGPGDTEAFF. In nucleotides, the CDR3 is TGTGCCACCAGTGACCAGGGACCCGGGGACACTGAAGCTTTCTTT.

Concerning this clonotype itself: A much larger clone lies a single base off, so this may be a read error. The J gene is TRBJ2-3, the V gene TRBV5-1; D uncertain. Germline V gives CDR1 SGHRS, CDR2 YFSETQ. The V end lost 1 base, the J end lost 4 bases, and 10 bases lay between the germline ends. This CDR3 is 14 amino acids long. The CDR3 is CASSLRSHPDTQYF. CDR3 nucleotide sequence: TGCGCCAGCAGCTTGAGATCGCATCCAGATACGCAGTATTTT.

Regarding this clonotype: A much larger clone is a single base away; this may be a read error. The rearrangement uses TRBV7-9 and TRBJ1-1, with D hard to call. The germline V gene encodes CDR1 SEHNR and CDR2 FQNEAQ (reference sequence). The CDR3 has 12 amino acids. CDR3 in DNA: TGTGCCGGCAGCTTAATAGCGCTTGAAGCTTTCTTT. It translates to CAGSLIALEAFF.

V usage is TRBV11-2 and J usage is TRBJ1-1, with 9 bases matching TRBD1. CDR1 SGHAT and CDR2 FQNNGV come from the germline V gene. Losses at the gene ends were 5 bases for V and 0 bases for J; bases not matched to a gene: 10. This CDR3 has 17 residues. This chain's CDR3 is CASSTPRGQGMNTEAFF. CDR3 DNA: TGTGCCAGCAGCACGCCGAGGGGACAGGGAATGAACACTGAAGCTTTCTTT.

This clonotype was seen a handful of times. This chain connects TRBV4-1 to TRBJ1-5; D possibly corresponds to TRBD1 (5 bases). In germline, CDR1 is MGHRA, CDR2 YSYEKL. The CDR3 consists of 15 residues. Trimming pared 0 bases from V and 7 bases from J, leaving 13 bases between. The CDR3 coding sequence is TGCGCCAGCAGCCAAGATCGCAGGGCAGGACAGCCCCAGCATTTT. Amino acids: CASSQDRRAGQPQHF.

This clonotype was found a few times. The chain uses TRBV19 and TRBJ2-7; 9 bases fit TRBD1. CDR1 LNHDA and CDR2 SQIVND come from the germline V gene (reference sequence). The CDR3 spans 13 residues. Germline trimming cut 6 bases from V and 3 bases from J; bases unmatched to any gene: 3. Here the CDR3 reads CASRPTGGYEQYF. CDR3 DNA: TGTGCCAGTAGACCGACAGGGGGCTACGAGCAGTACTTC.

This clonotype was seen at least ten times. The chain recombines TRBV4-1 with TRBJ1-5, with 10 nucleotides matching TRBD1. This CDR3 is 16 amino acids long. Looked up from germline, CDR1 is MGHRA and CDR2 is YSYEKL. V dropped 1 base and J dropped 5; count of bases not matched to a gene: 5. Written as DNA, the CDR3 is TGCGCCAGCAGCCAAGGTGACAGGGGGCCCTATCAGCCCCAGCATTTT. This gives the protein CASSQGDRGPYQPQHF.

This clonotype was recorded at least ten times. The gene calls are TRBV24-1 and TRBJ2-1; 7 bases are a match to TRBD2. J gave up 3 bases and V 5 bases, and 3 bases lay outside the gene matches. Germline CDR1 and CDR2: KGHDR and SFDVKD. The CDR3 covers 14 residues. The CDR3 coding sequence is TGTGCCACCAGTGCGGAGCGGGACTACAATGAGCAGTTCTTC. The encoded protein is CATSAERDYNEQFF.

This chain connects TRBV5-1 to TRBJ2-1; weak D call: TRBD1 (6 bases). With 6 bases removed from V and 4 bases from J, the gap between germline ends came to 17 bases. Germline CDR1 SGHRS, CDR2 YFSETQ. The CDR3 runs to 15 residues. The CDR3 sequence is CASNRDMGPYNEQFF. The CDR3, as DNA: TGCGCCAGCAACCGGGACATGGGGCCATACAATGAGCAGTTCTTC. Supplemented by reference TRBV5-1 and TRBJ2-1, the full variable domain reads KAGVTQTPRYLIKTRGQQVTLSCSPISGHRSVSWYQQTPGQGLQFLFEYFSETQRNKGNFPGRFSGRQFSNSRSEMNVSTLELGDSALYLCASNRDMGPYNEQFFGPGTRLTVL.

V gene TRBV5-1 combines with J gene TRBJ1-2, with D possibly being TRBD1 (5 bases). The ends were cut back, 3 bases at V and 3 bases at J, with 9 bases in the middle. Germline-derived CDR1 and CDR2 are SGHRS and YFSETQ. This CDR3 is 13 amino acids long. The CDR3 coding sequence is TGCGCCAGCAGCTCTCAAGGGGACTATGGCTACACCTTC. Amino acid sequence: CASSSQGDYGYTF.

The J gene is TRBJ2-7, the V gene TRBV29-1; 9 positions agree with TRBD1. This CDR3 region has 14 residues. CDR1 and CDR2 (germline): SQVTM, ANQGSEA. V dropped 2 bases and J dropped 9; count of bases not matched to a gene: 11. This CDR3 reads CSVERGQGTGVQYF. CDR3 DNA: TGCAGCGTTGAAAGGGGACAGGGAACGGGCGTGCAGTACTTC.